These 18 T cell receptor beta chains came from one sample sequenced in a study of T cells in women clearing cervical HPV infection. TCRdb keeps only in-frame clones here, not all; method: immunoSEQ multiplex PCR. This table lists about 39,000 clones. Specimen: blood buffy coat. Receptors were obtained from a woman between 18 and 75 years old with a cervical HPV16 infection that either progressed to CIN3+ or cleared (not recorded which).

CDR3 in amino acids: CASSLSPGQGAYEQYF. The CDR3 DNA, read in part, is TGTGCCAGCAGTTTATCCCCTGGACAGGGGGCCTACGAG. V is TRBV27 and J is TRBJ2-7; 10 bases match TRBD1. The CDR3 end falls 3 residues outside the read, so it is completed with the germline J gene. J gave up 2 bases and V 0 bases, and 4 bases lay outside the gene matches. The CDR3 is 16 residues long. The germline V gene encodes CDR1 MNHEY and CDR2 SMNVEV (reference sequence).

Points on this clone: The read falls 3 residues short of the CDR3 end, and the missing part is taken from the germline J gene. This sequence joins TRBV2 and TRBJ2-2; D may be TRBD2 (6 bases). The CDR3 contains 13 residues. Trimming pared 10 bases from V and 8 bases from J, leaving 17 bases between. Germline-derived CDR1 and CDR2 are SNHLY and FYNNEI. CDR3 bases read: TGTGCCACCAAATTCTCGGAGGGTGGGGAG. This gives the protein CATKFSEGGE. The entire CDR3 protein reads CATKFSEGGELFF.

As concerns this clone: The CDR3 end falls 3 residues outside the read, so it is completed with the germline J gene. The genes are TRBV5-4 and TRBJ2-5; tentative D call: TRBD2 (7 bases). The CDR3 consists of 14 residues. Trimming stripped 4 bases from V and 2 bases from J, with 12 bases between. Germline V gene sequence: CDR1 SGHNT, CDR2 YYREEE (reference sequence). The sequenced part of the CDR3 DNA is TGTGCCAGCAGCCGCGGGGGACAACAAGAGACC. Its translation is CASSRGGQQET. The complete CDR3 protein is CASSRGGQQETQYF.

The part of the CDR3 DNA that was read is TGTGCCAGCAGCAATAGCGGGGGCACAGATACG. This codes for CASSNSGGTDT. The full CDR3 sequence reads CASSNSGGTDTQYF. The chain has TRBV6-4 and TRBJ2-3, with TRBD2 matching over 8 bases. The CDR3 is cut off 3 residues early in the read; its end comes from the germline J gene. The CDR3 covers 14 residues. V was clipped by 6 bases and J by 1 base; unmatched bases: 3. Germline V gene lookup returns CDR1 MRHNA and CDR2 SNTAGT.

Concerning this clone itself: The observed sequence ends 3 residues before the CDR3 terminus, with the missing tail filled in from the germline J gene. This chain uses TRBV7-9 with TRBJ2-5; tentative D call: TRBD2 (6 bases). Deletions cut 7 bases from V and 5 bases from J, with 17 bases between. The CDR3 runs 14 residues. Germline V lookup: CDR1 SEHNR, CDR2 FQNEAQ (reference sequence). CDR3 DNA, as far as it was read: TGTGCCAGCACCAGTGTAGGTCGGGGGGAGACC. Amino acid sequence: CASTSVGRGET. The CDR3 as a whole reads CASTSVGRGETQYF.

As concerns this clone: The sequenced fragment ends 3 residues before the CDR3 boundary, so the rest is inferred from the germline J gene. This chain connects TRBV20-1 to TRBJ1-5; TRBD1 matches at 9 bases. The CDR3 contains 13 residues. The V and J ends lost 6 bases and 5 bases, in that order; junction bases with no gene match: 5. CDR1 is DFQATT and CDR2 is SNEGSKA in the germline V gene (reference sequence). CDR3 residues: CSARTGVDQPQHF. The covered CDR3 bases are TGCAGTGCAAGGACAGGGGTAGATCAGCCC.

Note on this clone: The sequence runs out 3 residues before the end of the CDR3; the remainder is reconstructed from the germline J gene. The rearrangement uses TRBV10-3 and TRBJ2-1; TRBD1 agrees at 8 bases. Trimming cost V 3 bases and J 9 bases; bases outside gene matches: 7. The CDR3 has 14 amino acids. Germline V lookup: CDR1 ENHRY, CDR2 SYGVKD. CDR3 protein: CAISDPDRGGEQFF. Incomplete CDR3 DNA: TGTGCCATCAGTGATCCCGACAGGGGCGGTGAG.

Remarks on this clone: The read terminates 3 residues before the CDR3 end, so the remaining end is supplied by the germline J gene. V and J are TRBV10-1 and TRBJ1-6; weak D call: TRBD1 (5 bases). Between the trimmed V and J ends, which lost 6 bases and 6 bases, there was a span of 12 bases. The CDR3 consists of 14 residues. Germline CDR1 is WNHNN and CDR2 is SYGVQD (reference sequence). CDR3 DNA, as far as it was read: TGCGCCAGCAGCGAAGGACAACTTAATTCACCC. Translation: CASSEGQLNSP. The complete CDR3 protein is CASSEGQLNSPLHF.

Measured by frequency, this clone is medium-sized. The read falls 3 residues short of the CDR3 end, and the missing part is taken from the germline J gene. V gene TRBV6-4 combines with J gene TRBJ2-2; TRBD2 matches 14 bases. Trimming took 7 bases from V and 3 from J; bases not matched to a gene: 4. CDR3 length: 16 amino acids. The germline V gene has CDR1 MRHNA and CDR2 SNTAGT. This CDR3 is CASKGLAGADTGELFF. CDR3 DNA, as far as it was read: TGTGCCAGCAAGGGACTAGCGGGGGCCGACACCGGGGAG.

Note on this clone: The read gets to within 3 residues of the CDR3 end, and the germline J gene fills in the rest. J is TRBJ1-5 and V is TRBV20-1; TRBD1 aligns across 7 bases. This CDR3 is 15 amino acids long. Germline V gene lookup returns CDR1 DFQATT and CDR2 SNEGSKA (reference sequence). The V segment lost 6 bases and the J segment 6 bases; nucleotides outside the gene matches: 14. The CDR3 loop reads CSATRKTGMGQPQHF. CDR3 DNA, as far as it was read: TGCAGTGCAACCCGTAAGACAGGGATGGGTCAGCCC.

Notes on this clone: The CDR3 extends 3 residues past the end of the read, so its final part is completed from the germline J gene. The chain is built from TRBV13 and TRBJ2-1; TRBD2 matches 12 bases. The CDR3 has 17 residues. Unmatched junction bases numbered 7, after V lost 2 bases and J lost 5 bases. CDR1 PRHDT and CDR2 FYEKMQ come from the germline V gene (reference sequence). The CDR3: CASSLRSSGGANNEQFF. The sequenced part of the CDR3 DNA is TGTGCCAGCAGCTTACGGTCTAGCGGGGGGGCCAACAATGAG.

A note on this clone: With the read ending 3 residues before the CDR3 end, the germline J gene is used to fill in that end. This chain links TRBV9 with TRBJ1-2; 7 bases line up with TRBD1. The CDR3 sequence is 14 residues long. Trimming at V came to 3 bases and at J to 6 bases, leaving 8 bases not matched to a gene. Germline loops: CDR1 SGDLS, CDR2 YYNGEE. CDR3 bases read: TGTGCCAGCAGCGGACAGGGTCCAATAGATGGC. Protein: CASSGQGPIDG. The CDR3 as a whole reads CASSGQGPIDGYTF.

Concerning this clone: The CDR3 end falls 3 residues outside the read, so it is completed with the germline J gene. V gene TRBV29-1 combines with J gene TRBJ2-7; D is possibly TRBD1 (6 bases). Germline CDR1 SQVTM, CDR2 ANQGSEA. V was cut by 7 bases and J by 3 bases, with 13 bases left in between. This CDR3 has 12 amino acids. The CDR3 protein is CSGATGNYEQYF. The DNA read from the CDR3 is TGCAGCGGAGCTACAGGGAACTACGAG.

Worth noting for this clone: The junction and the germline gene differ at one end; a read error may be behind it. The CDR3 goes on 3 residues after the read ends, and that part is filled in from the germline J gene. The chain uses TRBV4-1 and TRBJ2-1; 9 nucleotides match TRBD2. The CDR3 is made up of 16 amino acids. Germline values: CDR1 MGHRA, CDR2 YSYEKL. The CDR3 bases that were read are TGCACCAGCAGCGACGGGGGAGCGGGGGGACCCAATGAG. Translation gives CTSSDGGAGGPNE. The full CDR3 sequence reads CTSSDGGAGGPNEQFF.

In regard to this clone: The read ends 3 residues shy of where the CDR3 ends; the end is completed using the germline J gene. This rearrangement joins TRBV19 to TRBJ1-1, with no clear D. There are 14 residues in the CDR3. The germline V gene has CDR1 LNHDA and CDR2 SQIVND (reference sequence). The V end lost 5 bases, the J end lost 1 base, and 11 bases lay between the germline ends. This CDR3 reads CASSFLDTNTEAFF. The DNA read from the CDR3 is TGTGCCAGTAGTTTCCTCGACACGAACACTGAA.

The CDR3 loop is CASSSGQGRGNEQFF. The CDR3 bases that were read are TGTGCCAGCAGCAGTGGACAGGGACGGGGCAATGAG. V usage is TRBV5-6 and J usage is TRBJ2-1; 8 bases align to TRBD1. The DNA ends 3 residues before the CDR3 does, and the rest of the CDR3 is filled in from the germline J gene. The CDR3 runs to 15 residues. Germline trimming cut 4 bases from V and 6 bases from J; bases unmatched to any gene: 9. From germline, CDR1 is SGHDT and CDR2 YYEEEE.

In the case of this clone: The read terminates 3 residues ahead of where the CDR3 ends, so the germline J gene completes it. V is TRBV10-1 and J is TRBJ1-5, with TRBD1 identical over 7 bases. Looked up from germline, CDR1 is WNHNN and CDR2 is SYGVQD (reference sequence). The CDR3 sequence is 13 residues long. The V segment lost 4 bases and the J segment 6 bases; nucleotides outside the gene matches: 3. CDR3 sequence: CASSGQGTQPQHF. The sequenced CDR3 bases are TGCGCCAGCAGTGGACAGGGCACTCAGCCC.

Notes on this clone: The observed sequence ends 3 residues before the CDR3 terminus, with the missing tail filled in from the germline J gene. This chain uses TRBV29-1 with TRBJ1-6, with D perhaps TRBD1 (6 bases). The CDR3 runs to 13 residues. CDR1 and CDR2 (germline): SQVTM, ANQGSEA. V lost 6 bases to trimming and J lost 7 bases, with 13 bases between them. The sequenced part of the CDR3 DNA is TGCAGCGTCCTCACTACAGGGAATTCACCC. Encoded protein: CSVLTTGNSP. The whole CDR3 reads CSVLTTGNSPLHF.